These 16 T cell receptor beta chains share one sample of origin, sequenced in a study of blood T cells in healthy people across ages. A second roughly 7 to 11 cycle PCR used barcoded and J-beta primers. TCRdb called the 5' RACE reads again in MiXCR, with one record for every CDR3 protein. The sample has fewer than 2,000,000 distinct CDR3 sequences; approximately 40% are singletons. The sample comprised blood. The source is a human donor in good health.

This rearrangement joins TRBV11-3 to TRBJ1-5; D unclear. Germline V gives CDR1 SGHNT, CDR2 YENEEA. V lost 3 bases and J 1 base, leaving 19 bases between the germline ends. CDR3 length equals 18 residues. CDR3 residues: CASSFCLVVSESNQPQHF. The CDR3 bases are TGTGCCAGCAGCTTTTGCCTTGTGGTCTCGGAAAGCAATCAGCCCCAGCATTTT.

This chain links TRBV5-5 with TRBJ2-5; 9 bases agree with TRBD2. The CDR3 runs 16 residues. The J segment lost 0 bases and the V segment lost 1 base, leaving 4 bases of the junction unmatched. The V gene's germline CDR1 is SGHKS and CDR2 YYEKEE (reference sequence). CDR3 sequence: CASSLFLAGDQETQYF. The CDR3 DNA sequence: TGTGCCAGCAGCTTGTTTTTAGCGGGGGACCAAGAGACCCAGTACTTC.

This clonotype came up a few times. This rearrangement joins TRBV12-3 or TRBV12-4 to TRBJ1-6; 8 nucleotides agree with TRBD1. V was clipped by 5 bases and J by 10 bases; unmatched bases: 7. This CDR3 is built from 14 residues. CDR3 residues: CASSGGTGLSPLHF. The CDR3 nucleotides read TGTGCCAGCAGTGGCGGGACAGGTCTATCACCCCTCCACTTT.

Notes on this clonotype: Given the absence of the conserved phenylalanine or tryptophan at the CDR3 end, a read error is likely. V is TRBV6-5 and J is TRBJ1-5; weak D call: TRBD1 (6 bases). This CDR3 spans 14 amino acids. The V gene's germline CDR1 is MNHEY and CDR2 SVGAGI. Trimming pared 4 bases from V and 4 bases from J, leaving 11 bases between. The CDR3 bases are TGTGCCAGCAGTTGGAGGGGGGTTAATCAGCCCCAGCATGTT. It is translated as CASSWRGVNQPQHV.

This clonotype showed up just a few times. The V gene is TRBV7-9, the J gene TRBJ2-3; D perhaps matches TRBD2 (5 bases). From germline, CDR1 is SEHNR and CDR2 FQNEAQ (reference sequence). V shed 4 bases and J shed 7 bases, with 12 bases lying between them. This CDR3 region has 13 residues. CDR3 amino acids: CASSSGNSNTQYF. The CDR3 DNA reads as TGTGCCAGCAGCTCCGGGAATTCAAATACGCAGTATTTT.

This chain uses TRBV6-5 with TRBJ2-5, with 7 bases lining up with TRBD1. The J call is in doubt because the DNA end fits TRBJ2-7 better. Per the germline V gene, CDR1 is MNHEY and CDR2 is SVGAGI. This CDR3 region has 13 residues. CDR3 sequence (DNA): TGTGCCAGCAGAAGACAGGGAAACTGCGAGCAGTACTTC. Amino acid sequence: CASRRQGNCEQYF.

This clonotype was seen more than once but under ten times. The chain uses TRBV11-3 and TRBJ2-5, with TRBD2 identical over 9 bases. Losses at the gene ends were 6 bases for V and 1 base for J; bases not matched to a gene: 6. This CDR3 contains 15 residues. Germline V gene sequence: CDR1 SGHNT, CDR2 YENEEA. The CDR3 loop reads CASSLSGGAQETQYF. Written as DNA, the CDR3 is TGTGCCAGCAGTCTTAGCGGGGGAGCCCAAGAGACCCAGTACTTC. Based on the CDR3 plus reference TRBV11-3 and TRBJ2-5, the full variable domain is EAGVVQSPRYKIIEKKQPVAFWCNPISGHNTLYWYLQNLGQGPELLIRYENEEAVDDSQLPKDRFSAERLKGVDSTLKIQPAELGDSAVYLCASSLSGGAQETQYFGPGTRLLVL.

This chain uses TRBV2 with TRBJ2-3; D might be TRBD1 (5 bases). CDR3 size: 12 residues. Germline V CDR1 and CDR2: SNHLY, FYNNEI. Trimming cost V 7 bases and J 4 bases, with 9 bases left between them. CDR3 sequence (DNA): TGTGCCAGCAAGGGGTTGGCAGATACGCAGTATTTT. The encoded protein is CASKGLADTQYF. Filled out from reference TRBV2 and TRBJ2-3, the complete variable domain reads EPEVTQTPSHQVTQMGQEVILRCVPISNHLYFYWYRQILGQKVEFLVSFYNNEISEKSEIFDDQFSVERPDGSNFTLKIRSTKLEDSAMYFCASKGLADTQYFGPGTRLTVL.

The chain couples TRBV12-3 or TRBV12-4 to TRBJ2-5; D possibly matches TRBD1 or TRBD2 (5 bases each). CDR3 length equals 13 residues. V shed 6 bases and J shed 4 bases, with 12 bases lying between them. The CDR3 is CASRSLGRETQYF. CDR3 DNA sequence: TGTGCCAGCAGGTCCCTGGGACGAGAGACCCAGTACTTC.

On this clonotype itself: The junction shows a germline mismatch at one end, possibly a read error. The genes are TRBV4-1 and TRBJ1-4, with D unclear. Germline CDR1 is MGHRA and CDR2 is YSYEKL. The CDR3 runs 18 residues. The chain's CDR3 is CAGSQEEARRFTNEKLFF. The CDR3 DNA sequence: TGCGCCGGCAGCCAAGAGGAAGCGCGGAGGTTCACTAATGAAAAACTGTTTTTT.

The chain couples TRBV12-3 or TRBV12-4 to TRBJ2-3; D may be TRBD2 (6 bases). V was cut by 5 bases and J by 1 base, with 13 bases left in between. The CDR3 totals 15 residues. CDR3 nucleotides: TGTGCCAGCAGTCCCCCGGGACTCCGCACAGATACGCAGTATTTT. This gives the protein CASSPPGLRTDTQYF.

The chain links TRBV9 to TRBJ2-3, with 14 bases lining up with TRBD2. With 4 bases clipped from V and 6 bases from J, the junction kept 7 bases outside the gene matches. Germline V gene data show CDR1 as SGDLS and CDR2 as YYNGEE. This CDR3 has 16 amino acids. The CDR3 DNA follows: TGTGCCAGCAGCTCCCGGACTAGCGGGGGGATTGATACGCAGTATTTT. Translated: CASSSRTSGGIDTQYF.

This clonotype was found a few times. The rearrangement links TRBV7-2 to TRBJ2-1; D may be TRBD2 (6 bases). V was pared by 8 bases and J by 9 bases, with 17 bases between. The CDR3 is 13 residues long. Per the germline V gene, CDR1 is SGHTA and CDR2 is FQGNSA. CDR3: CASSRGVVAEQFF. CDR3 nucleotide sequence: TGTGCCAGCTCCCGCGGGGTTGTCGCTGAGCAGTTCTTC.

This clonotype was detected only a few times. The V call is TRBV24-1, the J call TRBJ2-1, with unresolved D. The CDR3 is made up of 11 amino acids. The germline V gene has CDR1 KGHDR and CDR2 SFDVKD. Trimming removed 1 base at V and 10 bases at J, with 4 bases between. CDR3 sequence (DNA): TGTGCCACCAGTGATTTCCTCGAGCAGTTCTTC. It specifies CATSDFLEQFF.

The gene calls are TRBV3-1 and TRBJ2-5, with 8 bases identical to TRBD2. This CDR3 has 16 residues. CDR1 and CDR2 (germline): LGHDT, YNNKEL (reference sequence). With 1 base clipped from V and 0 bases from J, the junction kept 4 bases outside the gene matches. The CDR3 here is CASSQVGGGYQETQYF. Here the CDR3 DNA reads TGTGCCAGCAGCCAAGTAGGCGGGGGGTACCAAGAGACCCAGTACTTC.

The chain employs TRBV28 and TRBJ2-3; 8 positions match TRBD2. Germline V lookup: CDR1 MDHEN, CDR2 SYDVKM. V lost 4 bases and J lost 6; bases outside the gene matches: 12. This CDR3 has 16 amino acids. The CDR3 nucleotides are TGTGCCAGCAGTTCCCCGTCGACTAGCGAAACCGATACGCAGTATTTT. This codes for CASSSPSTSETDTQYF.